This T cell receptor beta chain was captured in a study of CD8+ T cells in alopecia areata. Study context: Twice a day, 5 to 10 mg of oral tofacitinib was administered to treated patients.

In the case of this clone: What it binds is unknown.

Notes on the study in general: Among the top 100, expanded CD8+ clones were significantly decreased by tofacitinib, as was scalp clonality. Throughout tofacitinib, many expanded lesional clones continued to persist in scalp and blood.

Treatment reported: oral pan-JAK inhibitor, 5-10 mg twice daily. The investigators collected lesional scalp punch biopsies and peripheral blood from alopecia areata patients. The CDR3 is 15 residues long. The germline gives CDR1 SGHRS, CDR2 YFSETQ. V lost 4 bases, J lost 5 bases, and 10 bases stayed unmatched. cDNA reverse transcribed from extracted RNA served as the sequencing template. Using immunoSEQ multiplex PCR, the repertoire was profiled, and TCRdb retains in-frame clones only, with some absent. The sample includes 180,000 or so clones, roughly 50% of them seen just once. The V gene is TRBV5-1, the J gene TRBJ2-7, with 9 bases matching TRBD1. The TCR comes from a human donor with alopecia areata. Sequenced material: CD4+ T cells sorted from blood, taken at approximately week 60, from a patient treated with tofacitinib. The CDR3 reads CASSLAGTGSDEQYF. CDR3 coding DNA: TGCGCCAGCAGCCTGGCCGGGACAGGGAGTGACGAGCAGTACTTC.